These T cell receptor beta chains were read from a single sample in a study of T cells in Graves' hyperthyroidism and ophthalmopathy. MiXCR, applied by TCRdb to the multiplex PCR reads, yields one record per CDR3 protein. Found here are about 770,000 distinct CDR3 sequences, around a sixth of them singletons; the top ten hold around 15%. Sequencing was carried out using blood. The receptors come from a woman aged 45 to 65 with Graves' hyperthyroidism that later progressed to Graves' ophthalmopathy. The CDR3 runs from the conserved cysteine through the conserved F or W. The order of the fields is D gene, V gene, J gene, clone size, CDR3 protein, CDR3 DNA. D genes are given only for firm matches. Only some rows state a clone size, as once, few, many or a class for expanded clones.

d_gene: NA
v_gene: TRBV6-1
j_gene: TRBJ2-5
abundance: few
CDR3aa: CASSEFLTDQETQYF
CDR3nt: TGTGCCAGCAGTGAATTCCTGACAGACCAAGAGACCCAGTACTTC

d_gene: TRBD1
v_gene: TRBV6-1
j_gene: TRBJ2-3
abundance: NA
CDR3aa: CASRRDRAFTDTQYF
CDR3nt: TGTGCCAGCAGGAGGGACAGAGCTTTCACAGATACGCAGTATTTT

d_gene: NA
v_gene: TRBV5-1
j_gene: TRBJ1-2
abundance: NA
CDR3aa: CASSLERSDYGYTF
CDR3nt: TGCGCCAGCAGCTTGGAAAGATCCGACTATGGCTACACCTTC

d_gene: TRBD2
v_gene: TRBV5-4
j_gene: TRBJ2-3
abundance: NA
CDR3aa: CASSLAVGLAGNTDTQYF
CDR3nt: TGTGCCAGCAGTTTGGCCGTCGGACTAGCGGGGAACACAGATACGCAGTATTTT

d_gene: NA
v_gene: TRBV7-2
j_gene: TRBJ2-5
abundance: NA
CDR3aa: CASSFYSQGRRGTQYF
CDR3nt: TGTGCCAGCAGCTTTTATTCGCAAGGGCGGCGGGGGACCCAGTACTTC

d_gene: NA
v_gene: TRBV28
j_gene: TRBJ2-5
abundance: many
CDR3aa: CASSFGGRWETQYF
CDR3nt: TGTGCCAGCAGTTTCGGGGGGCGCTGGGAGACCCAGTACTTC

d_gene: NA
v_gene: TRBV10-3
j_gene: TRBJ1-4
abundance: NA
CDR3aa: CAISEKGHLGEKLFF
CDR3nt: TGTGCCATCAGTGAAAAGGGACATCTGGGAGAAAAACTGTTTTTT

d_gene: NA
v_gene: TRBV29-1
j_gene: TRBJ2-1
abundance: NA
CDR3aa: CSVDPRRGHEQFF
CDR3nt: TGCAGCGTTGATCCACGGCGGGGTCATGAGCAGTTCTTC

d_gene: TRBD1
v_gene: TRBV6-1
j_gene: TRBJ2-7
abundance: NA
CDR3aa: CATGRRDRGLEQYF
CDR3nt: TGTGCCACCGGGAGGCGGGACAGGGGGCTTGAGCAGTACTTC

d_gene: NA
v_gene: TRBV3-1
j_gene: TRBJ1-1
abundance: many
CDR3aa: CASSHGGSTEAFF
CDR3nt: TGTGCCAGCAGCCACGGGGGGTCCACTGAAGCTTTCTTT

d_gene: NA
v_gene: TRBV20-1
j_gene: TRBJ2-7
abundance: many
CDR3aa: CSARGGPPGEQYF
CDR3nt: TGCAGTGCTAGAGGCGGACCCCCCGGCGAGCAGTACTTC

d_gene: TRBD1
v_gene: TRBV14
j_gene: TRBJ1-1
abundance: few
CDR3aa: CASSPRGRGFPTEAFF
CDR3nt: TGTGCCAGCAGCCCCAGGGGGCGCGGGTTCCCCACTGAAGCTTTCTTT

d_gene: TRBD2
v_gene: TRBV14
j_gene: TRBJ2-1
abundance: NA
CDR3aa: CASSQDGGGWDEQFF
CDR3nt: TGTGCCAGCAGCCAAGATGGGGGGGGATGGGATGAGCAGTTCTTC

d_gene: NA
v_gene: TRBV11-1
j_gene: TRBJ1-6
abundance: few
CDR3aa: CASSTNRLLNSPLHF
CDR3nt: TGTGCCAGCAGCACAAACCGGCTGTTAAATTCACCCCTCCACTTT

d_gene: NA
v_gene: TRBV7-8
j_gene: TRBJ1-5
abundance: once
CDR3aa: CASSLSTGLQGPQHF
CDR3nt: TGTGCCAGCAGCCTTAGTACGGGCCTCCAGGGGCCCCAGCATTTT

d_gene: TRBD1
v_gene: TRBV7-9
j_gene: TRBJ2-5
abundance: NA
CDR3aa: CASSYSGQGPQETQYF
CDR3nt: TGTGCCAGCAGCTACTCTGGACAGGGGCCTCAAGAGACCCAGTACTTC

d_gene: NA
v_gene: TRBV5-1
j_gene: TRBJ2-3
abundance: many
CDR3aa: CASSLGGTRTDTQYF
CDR3nt: TGCGCCAGCAGCTTAGGTGGAACCCGCACAGATACGCAGTATTTT

d_gene: NA
v_gene: TRBV27
j_gene: TRBJ1-5
abundance: NA
CDR3aa: CARRTCRNQPQHF
CDR3nt: TGTGCCAGAAGGACTTGCCGCAATCAGCCCCAGCATTTT

d_gene: TRBD1
v_gene: TRBV7-7
j_gene: TRBJ2-1
abundance: many
CDR3aa: CASSVGQGIWNEQFF
CDR3nt: TGTGCTAGCAGCGTGGGACAGGGAATTTGGAATGAGCAGTTCTTC

d_gene: TRBD2
v_gene: TRBV9
j_gene: TRBJ2-5
abundance: few
CDR3aa: CASSSESLAGQETQYF
CDR3nt: TGTGCCAGCAGCTCCGAGTCTCTAGCGGGGCAAGAGACCCAGTACTTC

d_gene: NA
v_gene: TRBV25-1
j_gene: TRBJ1-5
abundance: NA
CDR3aa: CASSGGGRNHQPQHF
CDR3nt: TGTGCCAGCAGTGGAGGGGGGCGAAATCATCAGCCCCAGCATTTT

d_gene: NA
v_gene: TRBV20-1
j_gene: TRBJ1-5
abundance: few
CDR3aa: CSASTGPQDNQPQHF
CDR3nt: TGCAGTGCTAGTACGGGACCGCAAGACAATCAGCCCCAGCATTTT

d_gene: NA
v_gene: TRBV19
j_gene: TRBJ2-5
abundance: NA
CDR3aa: CASSILVGEETQYF
CDR3nt: TGTGCCAGTAGTATCCTGGTGGGAGAAGAGACCCAGTACTTC

d_gene: NA
v_gene: TRBV20-1
j_gene: TRBJ1-3
abundance: many
CDR3aa: CSARDGAGVGNTIYF
CDR3nt: TGCAGTGCTAGAGATGGTGCAGGGGTCGGAAACACCATATATTTT

d_gene: NA
v_gene: TRBV18
j_gene: TRBJ2-5
abundance: many
CDR3aa: CASSPTINPLETQYF
CDR3nt: TGTGCCAGCTCACCGACAATAAATCCTTTGGAGACCCAGTACTTC

d_gene: NA
v_gene: TRBV18
j_gene: TRBJ1-1
abundance: few
CDR3aa: CASSPTHLNTEAFF
CDR3nt: TGTGCCAGCTCACCAACACATCTGAACACTGAAGCTTTCTTT

d_gene: TRBD1
v_gene: TRBV5-1
j_gene: TRBJ2-1
abundance: many
CDR3aa: CASSWGQGDTEQFF
CDR3nt: TGCGCCAGCAGCTGGGGACAGGGGGACACTGAGCAGTTCTTC

d_gene: TRBD1
v_gene: TRBV6-2/TRBV6-3
j_gene: TRBJ2-7
abundance: many
CDR3aa: CASSYSGRGNVEQYF
CDR3nt: TGTGCCAGCAGTTACTCCGGCAGGGGGAACGTCGAGCAGTACTTC

d_gene: TRBD2
v_gene: TRBV2
j_gene: TRBJ2-1
abundance: many
CDR3aa: CASRETSRLSYNEQFF
CDR3nt: TGTGCCAGCAGGGAGACTAGCAGGCTCTCCTACAATGAGCAGTTCTTC

d_gene: NA
v_gene: TRBV27
j_gene: TRBJ2-7
abundance: few
CDR3aa: CASSWDSNYEQYF
CDR3nt: TGTGCCAGCTCCTGGGACTCGAACTACGAGCAGTACTTC

d_gene: TRBD2
v_gene: TRBV2
j_gene: TRBJ2-1
abundance: few
CDR3aa: CAGLAGGYNEQFF
CDR3nt: TGTGCCGGACTAGCGGGGGGGTACAATGAGCAGTTCTTC

d_gene: TRBD2
v_gene: TRBV5-1
j_gene: TRBJ2-3
abundance: NA
CDR3aa: CASSLGASGGRPDTQYF
CDR3nt: TGCGCCAGCAGCTTGGGGGCTAGCGGGGGCCGGCCAGATACGCAGTATTTT

d_gene: TRBD2
v_gene: TRBV27
j_gene: TRBJ2-3
abundance: NA
CDR3aa: CASGRSGGYPDTQYF
CDR3nt: TGTGCCAGCGGGAGGAGCGGGGGGTATCCGGATACGCAGTATTTT

d_gene: TRBD1
v_gene: TRBV10-1
j_gene: TRBJ2-2
abundance: NA
CDR3aa: CASRPDRAGELFF
CDR3nt: TGCGCCAGCAGACCCGACAGGGCCGGGGAGCTGTTTTTT

d_gene: NA
v_gene: TRBV20-1
j_gene: TRBJ2-2
abundance: NA
CDR3aa: CSARRTAVTGELFF
CDR3nt: TGCAGTGCTAGAAGGACAGCCGTAACCGGGGAGCTGTTTTTT

d_gene: NA
v_gene: TRBV7-3
j_gene: TRBJ2-3
abundance: NA
CDR3aa: CASGQEGGGSTDTQYF
CDR3nt: TGCGCCAGCGGCCAAGAAGGAGGGGGGTCCACAGATACGCAGTATTTT

d_gene: NA
v_gene: TRBV6-5
j_gene: TRBJ1-4
abundance: NA
CDR3aa: CASSYSGGVGEKLFF
CDR3nt: TGTGCCAGCAGTTACTCAGGCGGAGTTGGTGAAAAACTGTTTTTT

d_gene: NA
v_gene: TRBV20-1
j_gene: TRBJ1-2
abundance: few
CDR3aa: CSARKPGQGTESYGYTF
CDR3nt: TGCAGTGCTAGGAAACCGGGACAAGGGACCGAGAGCTATGGCTACACCTTC

d_gene: NA
v_gene: TRBV30
j_gene: TRBJ2-7
abundance: few
CDR3aa: CAWNEGSSYEQYF
CDR3nt: TGTGCCTGGAATGAAGGGTCCTCCTACGAGCAGTACTTC

d_gene: TRBD1
v_gene: TRBV20-1
j_gene: TRBJ1-2
abundance: many
CDR3aa: CSARETGYSGYTF
CDR3nt: TGCAGTGCTAGAGAGACAGGGTACTCTGGCTACACCTTC

d_gene: TRBD1
v_gene: TRBV5-1
j_gene: TRBJ1-1
abundance: few
CDR3aa: CASSRTGEDTEAFF
CDR3nt: TGCGCCAGCAGCCGGACAGGGGAAGACACTGAAGCTTTCTTT

d_gene: TRBD1
v_gene: TRBV30
j_gene: TRBJ1-4
abundance: NA
CDR3aa: CAWSPLTGVNEKLFF
CDR3nt: TGTGCCTGGAGCCCCCTGACAGGGGTTAATGAAAAACTGTTTTTT

d_gene: TRBD1
v_gene: TRBV10-3
j_gene: TRBJ2-3
abundance: NA
CDR3aa: CAIMPGQNTDTQYF
CDR3nt: TGTGCCATCATGCCGGGACAGAACACAGATACGCAGTATTTT

d_gene: NA
v_gene: TRBV6-1
j_gene: TRBJ2-7
abundance: many
CDR3aa: CASNEQYF
CDR3nt: TGTGCCAGCAACGAGCAGTACTTC

d_gene: NA
v_gene: TRBV30
j_gene: TRBJ1-4
abundance: many
CDR3aa: CALDLRTNEKLFF
CDR3nt: TGTGCCCTAGATCTTAGAACTAATGAAAAACTGTTTTTT

d_gene: TRBD1
v_gene: TRBV27
j_gene: TRBJ1-2
abundance: many
CDR3aa: CASSIRDRGYGYTF
CDR3nt: TGTGCCAGCAGTATAAGGGACAGGGGGTATGGCTACACCTTC

d_gene: NA
v_gene: TRBV6-1
j_gene: TRBJ1-4
abundance: NA
CDR3aa: CASSTGPLSEKLFF
CDR3nt: TGTGCCAGCAGCACCGGGCCACTTAGTGAAAAACTGTTTTTT

d_gene: NA
v_gene: TRBV2
j_gene: TRBJ1-1
abundance: many
CDR3aa: CASSEGPGLNEAFF
CDR3nt: TGTGCCAGCAGTGAAGGGCCGGGGCTGAATGAAGCTTTCTTT

d_gene: TRBD1
v_gene: TRBV20-1
j_gene: TRBJ1-2
abundance: few
CDR3aa: CSAIPGTGETYGYTF
CDR3nt: TGCAGTGCTATCCCGGGGACAGGGGAAACCTATGGCTACACCTTC

d_gene: TRBD1
v_gene: TRBV29-1
j_gene: TRBJ1-1
abundance: many
CDR3aa: CSVDNDRDLTEAFF
CDR3nt: TGCAGCGTTGATAATGACAGGGACCTCACTGAAGCTTTCTTT

d_gene: TRBD2
v_gene: TRBV12-3/TRBV12-4
j_gene: TRBJ2-2
abundance: many
CDR3aa: CASSFAGGSTGELFF
CDR3nt: TGTGCCAGCAGTTTTGCGGGGGGTAGCACCGGGGAGCTGTTTTTT